This entry describes one T cell receptor (beta chain). Trimming shortened V by 3 bases and J by 3 bases, and 12 bases separated the two germline ends. The germline CDR1 and CDR2 sequences are SGHNT and YYREEE (reference sequence). CDR3 length equals 14 residues. Here immunoSEQ multiplex PCR was the method, and the copy in TCRdb shows in-frame clones only, minus some. The sample lists 52,000 or so clones, around 84% occurring once. The sample belongs to a study of blood T cell repertoires in COVID-19. Study as a whole: T cells, B-cell-depleted T cells, or PBMCs supplied cDNA or gDNA.

The material sequenced was peripheral blood. This sequence was found in a man over 45 with acute or convalescent COVID-19. The rearrangement links TRBV5-4 to TRBJ1-2; the D gene is possibly TRBD1 (6 bases). Written as DNA, the CDR3 is TGTGCCAGCAGCTCCCTGACAGGCGACTATGGCTACACCTTC. It encodes CASSSLTGDYGYTF.